This T cell receptor (beta chain) was documented in a study of beta chain features in type 1 diabetes (dated by TCRdb to between 2017 and 2018). In the study overall: Patients and healthy donors did not differ in mean age, gender distribution, total cell number or subset yield. A total of approximately 100 million sorted cells were examined across all samples, and the number of cells per subset was strongly correlated with RNA yield. The study compared TCRB repertoires of sorted circulating CD4+ T cell subsets between recently diagnosed type 1 diabetes patients and matched healthy donors. Regulatory and stem cell-like memory subsets were isolated from only 8 patients and roughly eight healthy donors, whereas naive and central memory subsets came from all 28 donors. General findings and caveats noted by the study authors: Sequencing cDNA rather than genomic DNA could over-represent highly expressing activated cells, although activation and CD3 levels did not differ between groups. PCR might favor shorter templates, but patient and control samples were amplified and corrected together, so any skew would affect both groups equally. At VDJ recombination sites, type 1 diabetes patients had fewer insertions and more deleted nucleotides, which implies abnormalities in thymic rearrangement. Naive, central memory and regulatory TCRB repertoires appeared to be more alike among patients than among healthy donors. HLA sub-analyses involved small numbers of individuals, so any influence of HLA type on TCRB rearrangement remained unresolved. In all four CD4+ subsets, TCRB CDR3 length was moderately but significantly shorter in type 1 diabetes patients.

The entire amount of isolated RNA was reverse transcribed using the High Capacity cDNA Reverse Transcription Kit, so the sequenced TCRB transcripts were expressed ones. Naive, central memory and regulatory T cell samples underwent deep immunoSEQ sequencing, averaging around 3.6 million total reads per sample. After sorted cells were lysed in RLT buffer, RNA was extracted with DNase-treated RNeasy Micro or Mini kits, with the choice depending on cell number. Each cell subset was processed on its own to prevent cross-contamination, while patient and healthy donor samples were processed together. The immunoSEQ multiplex PCR was used to amplify TCRB sequences from cDNA, yielding 87-bp fragments that span the CDR3 region. Amplicons were sequenced on the Illumina HiSeq platform. Concerning the study's data processing: Synthetic template baselines were used to correct PCR bias computationally, reads within Hamming distance 2 were collapsed together, and singletons that could not be merged were discarded. Reads were aligned against IMGT to assign V, D and J genes, CDR3 length and insertions or deletions at six rearrangement sites. Within each subset, clonotype counts were normalized to the number of sorted cells before true diversity and Gini coefficients were calculated with the tcR R package. The overlap coefficient, calculated on TCRB nucleotide sequences, was used to measure repertoire sharing. Out-of-frame TCRB sequences from naive cells were analyzed to stand in for the pre-selection repertoire. TCRdb stores this immuneACCESS table with in-frame sequences only. Part of the clones is absent; in the studies checked, under half of the shortfall reflects unresolved V genes, and no reason is known for the rest. That table is the source of V, J and clone size, and D and trimming were worked out from the DNA. The sample table shows almost 250,000 clones, and less than 15% are seen once. About 0.027% of the sample rests with the top ten.

The junction shows trimming of 2 bases on V and 5 bases on J, and the gene matches do not reach 4 bases of it. From its cysteine to its phenylalanine, the CDR3 spans 15 amino acids. Left in the record is the CDR3 DNA by itself, 45 bases read in frame from the first base. As encoded in the germline V gene, CDR1 is LGHNA while CDR2 is YNFKEQ. Each donor gave one peripheral blood draw, approximately 0.11 L on average, collected into heparinised tubes. A BD FACSAria II and a panel including CD45RO, CCR7, CD25, CD127, CD95 and CD27 were used to sort naive, central memory, regulatory and stem cell-like memory CD4+ T cells. A purity above 98% was achieved for all sorted populations. PBMCs were separated immediately by Lymphoprep density gradient centrifugation and were stained directly, without being cultured. To minimize batch effects, samples were stained and sorted in pairs, one healthy donor with one patient per experiment.

Of note for this clone: No cognate antigen has been identified for it. Per-base qualities were not stored, and no clone one base away is much larger.

This receptor was identified in a woman between 40 and 55 years old in good health. The chain was built from TRBV4-2 and TRBJ1-5, with TRBD1 identical over 9 junction bases. Input material: naive CD4+ T cells from blood. The cell subset or site label of this sample denotes: true naive CD4+ T cells. The DNA reads as follows: TGTGCCAGCAGCCAATACCGGGACAGGGATCAGCCCCAGCATTTT. Its protein reads: CASSQYRDRDQPQHF.